The sequence of this T cell receptor beta chain was determined in a study of blood T cell repertoires in COVID-19. In germline, CDR1 is MNHEY, CDR2 SVGEGT. The V segment lost 5 bases and the J segment 8 bases; nucleotides outside the gene matches: 9. The CDR3 extends over 14 amino acids. The repertoire was sequenced with immunoSEQ multiplex PCR; TCRdb's copy has only in-frame clones and lacks some. The table lists roughly 150,000 clones, 83% of them singletons. The rearrangement links TRBV6-2 or TRBV6-3 to TRBJ2-4; 7 nucleotides line up with TRBD1. This sequence was found in a woman of 80 years or more with acute or convalescent COVID-19. The sample consisted of peripheral blood. The CDR3 DNA reads TGTGCCAGCAGTCAACAGGGGCCGGGGCACATTCAGTACTTC. Its protein is CASSQQGPGHIQYF.